Listed here are 21 T cell receptor beta chains from one sample, sequenced in a study of Graves' ophthalmopathy and Graves' hyperthyroidism. For repertoire sequencing, the TCR beta CDR3 regions were amplified from RNA transcripts. HTBI primers were used in a first-round RT-PCR, which preceded a second-round multiplex PCR. TCRdb processed the multiplex PCR reads anew with MiXCR; each CDR3 protein has one entry. This table has 300,000 to 450,000 distinct CDR3 sequences, 17% appearing once. The source material was peripheral blood. Receptors were obtained from an adult woman with stable Graves' hyperthyroidism.

The count of this clonotype is one. The rearrangement joins TRBV2 to TRBJ2-7, with 8 bases aligning to TRBD1. The CDR3 is 13 amino acids. In germline, CDR1 is SNHLY, CDR2 FYNNEI. With V trimmed by 11 bases and J by 5 bases, 11 bases remained unmatched. The CDR3 DNA sequence: TGTGCCCGCTCGATTGGACAGGGTGACGAGCAGTACTTC. Its protein is CARSIGQGDEQYF.

This clonotype was recorded many times. The genes are TRBV10-3 and TRBJ1-5; D unresolved. The germline V gene encodes CDR1 ENHRY and CDR2 SYGVKD. The germline V and J ends were trimmed by 0 bases and 0 bases, with 9 bases remaining between them. This CDR3 comprises 16 residues. The CDR3 DNA sequence: TGTGCCATCAGTGAGTCGTATCGAAATAGCAATCAGCCCCAGCATTTT. Its translation is CAISESYRNSNQPQHF.

V gene TRBV12-3 or TRBV12-4 combines with J gene TRBJ2-7, with 9 bases matching TRBD1. The CDR3 has 14 residues. V lost 3 bases, J lost 5 bases, and 5 bases stayed unmatched. CDR3 in amino acids: CASSFRDRVNEQYF. CDR3 sequence (DNA): TGTGCCAGCAGTTTTAGGGACAGGGTTAACGAGCAGTACTTC.

This clonotype was picked up many times. The genes are TRBV4-1 and TRBJ1-3, with D unclear. Germline CDR1 MGHRA, CDR2 YSYEKL. The CDR3 totals 13 residues. The V end lost 4 bases, the J end lost 0 bases, and 4 bases lay between the germline ends. The CDR3 DNA reads TGCGCCAGCAGCCCGGCCTCTGGAAACACCATATATTTT. Amino acids: CASSPASGNTIYF.

This clonotype was detected many times. The CDR3 loop reads CASSSQGLEQYF. CDR3 coding DNA: TGTGCCAGCAGCTCTCAGGGGTTGGAGCAGTACTTC. The rearrangement uses TRBV7-9 and TRBJ2-7; D is perhaps TRBD1 (6 bases). This CDR3 comprises 12 residues. CDR1 is SEHNR and CDR2 is FQNEAQ in the germline V gene (reference sequence). The germline V and J ends were trimmed by 4 bases and 7 bases, with 11 bases remaining between them.

This clonotype was counted ten times or more. The rearrangement uses TRBV6-2 or TRBV6-3 and TRBJ2-5; 8 bases fit TRBD2. This CDR3 is 15 amino acids long. The ends lost 7 bases at V and 2 bases at J; junction bases unmatched: 9. Germline-derived CDR1 and CDR2 are MNHEY and SVGEGT. The CDR3 loop is CASKHERGWQETQYF. DNA for the CDR3: TGTGCCAGCAAACATGAGCGGGGGTGGCAAGAGACCCAGTACTTC.

This clonotype was observed many times. The V and J genes are TRBV6-5 and TRBJ2-4, with TRBD2 identical over 7 bases. The CDR3 runs 15 residues. Germline V gene lookup returns CDR1 MNHEY and CDR2 SVGAGI. Losses at the gene ends were 4 bases for V and 5 bases for J; bases not matched to a gene: 8. The CDR3 is CASSFAGVGENIQYF. The CDR3, as DNA: TGTGCCAGCAGTTTTGCGGGAGTGGGCGAAAACATTCAGTACTTC.

This clonotype showed up many times. The chain joins TRBV25-1 to TRBJ2-2, with D perhaps assigned TRBD1 or TRBD2 (5 bases each). The CDR3 totals 16 residues. Germline V gene lookup returns CDR1 MGHDK and CDR2 SYGVNS. V was cut by 4 bases and J by 5 bases, with 17 bases left in between. The CDR3 bases are TGTGCCAGCAGTGGGCCGGGACCCTTGGGAACCGGGGAGCTGTTTTTT. It is translated as CASSGPGPLGTGELFF.

This clonotype was detected ten times or more. The rearrangement links TRBV5-1 to TRBJ2-7, with D possibly TRBD2 on 5 matching bases. The CDR3 consists of 14 residues. Trimming left V 6 bases short and J 0 bases short, with 13 bases between. Germline-derived CDR1 and CDR2 are SGHRS and YFSETQ. The CDR3 spells CASNEGSDSYEQYF. The CDR3 bases are TGCGCCAGCAACGAGGGTTCGGACTCCTACGAGCAGTACTTC.

This clonotype was observed at least ten times. The chain couples TRBV10-1 to TRBJ2-5; D is ambiguous. This CDR3 is built from 14 residues. The germline gives CDR1 WNHNN, CDR2 SYGVQD (reference sequence). The V end lost 0 bases, the J end lost 2 bases, and 7 bases lay between the germline ends. CDR3 sequence: CASSESDGQETQYF. The CDR3 bases are TGCGCCAGCAGTGAGTCCGACGGGCAAGAGACCCAGTACTTC.

This clonotype has a count of ten or more. The chain has TRBV6-1 and TRBJ2-4, with a weak D call TRBD1 (6 bases). The CDR3 covers 16 residues. CDR1 and CDR2 from the germline V gene are MNHNS and SASEGT. Between the trimmed V and J ends, which lost 5 bases and 1 base, there was a span of 15 bases. CDR3: CASSITGSGAKNIQYF. DNA for the CDR3: TGTGCCAGCAGTATAACAGGGAGTGGGGCCAAAAACATTCAGTACTTC.

This clonotype was seen repeatedly, ten times or more. V usage is TRBV2 and J usage is TRBJ2-7, with a tentative D call TRBD1 (6 bases). V shed 6 bases and J shed 3 bases, with 18 bases lying between them. Germline V gene data show CDR1 as SNHLY and CDR2 as FYNNEI. The CDR3 loop spans 15 amino acids. The CDR3 is CASRMDSRNRYEQYF. CDR3 in DNA: TGTGCCAGCAGAATGGACAGCCGAAACCGCTACGAGCAGTACTTC.

This clonotype came up many times. V is TRBV15 and J is TRBJ2-5; D uncertain. Trimming took 0 bases from V and 2 from J, leaving 13 bases between them. The CDR3 covers 16 residues. Germline loops: CDR1 LNHNV, CDR2 YYDKDF (reference sequence). In nucleotides, the CDR3 is TGTGCCACCAGCAGAGATTCGTTAGGTTGGCAAGAGACCCAGTACTTC. Encoded protein: CATSRDSLGWQETQYF.

This clonotype has ten or more counts. The chain joins TRBV25-1 to TRBJ1-3; no clear D. Trimming took off 3 bases at V and 0 bases at J, with 9 bases between the two ends. In germline, CDR1 is MGHDK, CDR2 SYGVNS. This CDR3 has 15 residues. CDR3 protein: CASSDRTYSGNTIYF. CDR3 DNA sequence: TGTGCCAGCAGTGACAGAACATACTCTGGAAACACCATATATTTT.

This clonotype was seen at least ten times. J is TRBJ2-6 and V is TRBV28; possibly TRBD1 or TRBD2 for D (5 bases each). The CDR3 is 16 residues long. Per germline, CDR1 MDHEN and CDR2 SYDVKM. V was trimmed by 6 bases and J by 0 bases, leaving 12 bases between them. CDR3 nucleotides: TGTGCCAGCAGGGTGCCAGGGACCTCTGGGGCCAACGTCCTGACTTTC. The encoded protein is CASRVPGTSGANVLTF. The whole variable domain, remainder taken from reference TRBV28 and TRBJ2-6, is DVKVTQSSRYLVKRTGEKVFLECVQDMDHENMFWYRQDPGLGLRLIYFSYDVKMKEKGDIPEGYSVSREKKERFSLILESASTNQTSMYLCASRVPGTSGANVLTFGAGSRLTVL.

This clonotype occurred many times. The chain uses TRBV7-9 and TRBJ2-5; D is ambiguous. This CDR3 spans 16 amino acids. Trimming took 2 bases from V and 3 from J, leaving 16 bases between them. Germline V gives CDR1 SEHNR, CDR2 FQNEAQ (reference sequence). DNA of the CDR3: TGTGCCAGCAGCTTAAGTCTGAGGCTAGACAAAGAGACCCAGTACTTC. It encodes CASSLSLRLDKETQYF.

The chain combines TRBV5-1 with TRBJ1-1, with 8 bases identical to TRBD1. The CDR3 is 14 amino acids. Germline V gene data show CDR1 as SGHRS and CDR2 as YFSETQ. V lost 0 bases to trimming and J lost 5 bases; unmatched junction nucleotides: 3. The chain's CDR3 is CASSLGTGYTEAFF. The DNA for the CDR3 is TGCGCCAGCAGCTTGGGGACAGGGTATACTGAAGCTTTCTTT.

The table lists this clonotype with many counts. In DNA, the CDR3 is TGTGCCAGCAGAGTCCTGGGGTCCGGGGCCAACGTCCTGACTTTC. Its translation: CASRVLGSGANVLTF. The V call is TRBV12-3 or TRBV12-4, the J call TRBJ2-6; D ambiguous. The CDR3 is 15 amino acids. Trimming removed 6 bases from V and 4 bases from J, with 13 bases in between.

There are many counts of this clonotype. The chain is built from TRBV6-1 and TRBJ1-5, with D possibly matching TRBD1 (5 bases). This CDR3 contains 13 residues. Trimming shortened V by 8 bases and J by 4 bases, and 12 bases separated the two germline ends. The germline V gene encodes CDR1 MNHNS and CDR2 SASEGT. CDR3 bases: TGTGCCAGCCAAGGGACGGCTAATCAGCCCCAGCATTTT. Its translation is CASQGTANQPQHF.

This clonotype was detected many times. This chain uses TRBV6-1 with TRBJ2-7, with TRBD1 matching 9 bases. CDR3 length equals 16 residues. Germline trimming cut 6 bases from V and 5 bases from J; bases unmatched to any gene: 14. CDR1 is MNHNS, CDR2 SASEGT, per germline. CDR3 sequence reads: CASSPGRTGAVHEQYF. CDR3 DNA sequence: TGTGCCAGCAGCCCAGGTCGGACAGGGGCGGTCCACGAGCAGTACTTC.

This clonotype has only a few counts. The chain joins TRBV29-1 to TRBJ1-1; 9 nucleotides match TRBD1. The germline CDR1 and CDR2 sequences are SQVTM and ANQGSEA. Losses at the gene ends were 7 bases for V and 12 bases for J; bases not matched to a gene: 9. This CDR3 is built from 11 residues. CDR3 nucleotide sequence: TGCAGCGCCGGGGGGGACAGGGTTCCTTTCTTT. Translation: CSAGGDRVPFF.